This TCR beta chain emerged from a study of regulatory T cells in long-lasting Graves disease. Study-wide findings and caveats: Among persistent patients, a larger number of public clonotypes were shared (approximately 2,900) than among newly diagnosed patients (about 1,000). Persistent disease was characterized by preferential usage of TRBV28, TRBJ1-2 and TRBJ2-5.

Building the TCR beta libraries relied on iRepertoire HTBI primers, and CDR3 regions underwent Arm-PCR. In the source study's methods: Analysis of the samples identified 50 to 65 TRBV and 14 to 15 TRBJ segments. TCRdb re-called the multiplex PCR reads with MiXCR, one entry per CDR3 protein. These V and J calls derive from TCRdb rather than the authors' analysis. The table records 350,000 to 400,000 distinct CDR3 sequences, about 16% of them present only once. This clonotype was counted many times. Its target is not known. Germline V gives CDR1 SGHNT, CDR2 YYREEE (reference sequence). This CDR3 is built from 13 residues. Deletions cut 5 bases from V and 5 bases from J, with 10 bases between. Time point indicated: newly diagnosed GD, antithyroid drugs for less than 3 months. Extracted RNA from PBMCs served as the source of the TCR library.

The sequences come from peripheral blood mononuclear cells (PBMCs), collected at new diagnosis, from a patient treated with antithyroid drugs. V and J are TRBV5-4 and TRBJ1-4; TRBD1 might be the D (5 bases). This TCR was recovered from a female donor with Graves disease. CDR3 sequence reads: CASRRGSNEKLFF. CDR3 DNA: TGTGCCAGCAGACGGGGGTCGAATGAAAAACTGTTTTTT.